This T cell receptor beta chain was observed in a study of neurological immune-mediated disorders. MiXCR, applied by TCRdb to the 5' RACE reads, yields one record per CDR3 protein. Found here are tens of thousands of distinct CDR3 sequences, about a tenth of them singletons; the top ten hold about 1.6%. As to time point: longitudinal time-point 1 (baseline). Overall study results and limits: HTLV-1-associated myelopathy displayed the greatest TCR clonal expansion, and multiple sclerosis exhibited the smallest, lower than that of healthy controls. Across subjects, expanded clones had no CDR3 amino acid sequences in common, pointing to private repertoires in all groups.

This clonotype occurred many times. The target antigen is unknown. The V gene's germline CDR1 is MNHEY and CDR2 SMNVEV (reference sequence). The V segment lost 3 bases and the J segment 7 bases; nucleotides outside the gene matches: 12. This CDR3 has 15 residues. Sample: PBMCs. This TCR was sampled from a woman in her 40s in good health. The V gene is TRBV27, the J gene TRBJ2-7; 7 nucleotides agree with TRBD2. Here the CDR3 DNA reads TGTGCCAGCAGTTTGACGGGGGGACCGGGTGGTGAGCAGTACTTC. Amino acids: CASSLTGGPGGEQYF.